One and the same sample provided the 21 T cell receptor beta chains below, sequenced in a study of cytomegalovirus exposure and HLA in healthy donors. Amplification used 60 Vbeta primers and 13 Jbeta primers. Repertoires were generated with immunoSEQ multiplex PCR, while TCRdb's copy carries only in-frame clones and drops some. The sample holds 110,000 to 150,000 clones; 75% are singletons and the top ten take 7%. Sequencing input: PBMCs. The receptors shown here come from a man aged 30 to 39 in good health and CMV-seronegative.

The chain is built from TRBV15 and TRBJ2-7; possible D gene TRBD2, 6 bases. CDR1 LNHNV and CDR2 YYDKDF come from the germline V gene (reference sequence). The CDR3 consists of 14 residues. V was pared by 0 bases and J by 4 bases, with 10 bases between. CDR3 nucleotides: TGTGCCACCAGCAGAGAAGGAGGGGTTTACGAGCAGTACTTC. It specifies CATSREGGVYEQYF.

This chain connects TRBV7-9 to TRBJ2-7, with 9 bases fitting TRBD1. V shed 1 base, J shed 7 bases, and the junction held 5 bases outside the gene matches. Looked up from germline, CDR1 is SEHNR and CDR2 is FQNEAQ (reference sequence). This CDR3 is 14 amino acids long. The CDR3 region is CASSLDGTGKEQYF. In DNA, the CDR3 is TGTGCCAGCAGCTTAGACGGGACAGGGAAAGAGCAGTACTTC.

This chain connects TRBV5-1 to TRBJ2-3, with 7 bases identical to TRBD1. The V segment lost 3 bases and the J segment 2 bases; nucleotides outside the gene matches: 3. CDR1 SGHRS and CDR2 YFSETQ come from the germline V gene. The CDR3 totals 14 residues. DNA for the CDR3: TGCGCCAGCAGCTCGGGACAGACCACAGATACGCAGTATTTT. Residues: CASSSGQTTDTQYF.

This clone was seen only a few times. The chain combines TRBV7-8 with TRBJ1-1, with a possible D match to TRBD1 (6 bases). This CDR3 contains 12 residues. Trimming shortened V by 1 base and J by 8 bases, and 8 bases separated the two germline ends. The V gene's germline CDR1 is SGHVS and CDR2 FQNEAQ. Here the CDR3 reads CASSLEQGEAFF. The DNA of the CDR3 is TGTGCCAGCAGCTTAGAACAGGGCGAAGCTTTCTTT.

This clone appeared a few times. The chain links TRBV7-9 to TRBJ1-1, with D tentatively TRBD1 (6 bases). CDR1 SEHNR and CDR2 FQNEAQ come from the germline V gene (reference sequence). The CDR3 is made up of 13 amino acids. V was clipped by 2 bases and J by 6 bases, with 10 bases between them. The CDR3 loop reads CASSLQGGPEAFF. The CDR3, as DNA: TGTGCCAGCAGCTTACAAGGGGGTCCTGAAGCTTTCTTT.

The chain combines TRBV27 with TRBJ2-3, with D possibly being TRBD1 (5 bases). Per germline, CDR1 MNHEY and CDR2 SMNVEV (reference sequence). Trimming stripped 6 bases from V and 2 bases from J, with 9 bases between. The CDR3 is 13 amino acids. The CDR3: CASRKTVTDTQYF. The CDR3 region has the DNA TGTGCCAGCAGAAAGACAGTCACAGATACGCAGTATTTT.

The chain uses TRBV5-5 and TRBJ1-2; D not resolved. Trimming left V 5 bases short and J 3 bases short, with 8 bases between. The CDR3 has 12 amino acids. Germline V gives CDR1 SGHKS, CDR2 YYEKEE (reference sequence). As DNA, the CDR3 is TGTGCCAGCAGGGGCGGGGACTATGGCTACACCTTC. This translates into CASRGGDYGYTF.

The gene calls are TRBV28 and TRBJ2-4, with D maybe TRBD1 (6 bases). The CDR3 length is 12 residues. The V and J ends lost 5 bases and 10 bases respectively, with 12 bases between them. The germline V gene has CDR1 MDHEN and CDR2 SYDVKM. CDR3 sequence reads: CASSLPTGIQYF. CDR3 DNA sequence: TGTGCCAGCAGTCTCCCTACAGGGATTCAGTACTTC.

This rearrangement joins TRBV5-1 to TRBJ1-1; D is unresolved. There are 11 residues in the CDR3. Trimming left V 2 bases short and J 8 bases short, with 7 bases between. CDR1 and CDR2 (germline): SGHRS, YFSETQ. In nucleotides, the CDR3 is TGCGCCAGCAGCTTTGGCAGGGAAGCTTTCTTT. Encoded protein: CASSFGREAFF.

The chain joins TRBV7-9 to TRBJ2-3, with D unclear. Trimming removed 10 bases from V and 0 bases from J, with 11 bases in between. CDR3 length equals 13 residues. The germline V gene has CDR1 SEHNR and CDR2 FQNEAQ (reference sequence). The CDR3 sequence is CATKQTSTDTQYF. DNA for the CDR3: TGTGCCACCAAACAGACGAGCACAGATACGCAGTATTTT.

V usage is TRBV28 and J usage is TRBJ2-7; D may be TRBD2 (6 bases). This CDR3 region has 12 residues. The germline gives CDR1 MDHEN, CDR2 SYDVKM. The V end was cut by 3 bases, the J end by 5 bases, with 8 bases between. CDR3 sequence reads: CASSFGGDEQYF. The CDR3 coding sequence is TGTGCCAGCAGTTTTGGCGGGGACGAGCAGTACTTC.

This chain connects TRBV13 to TRBJ2-7, with TRBD2 identical over 10 bases. Germline trimming cut 4 bases from V and 6 bases from J; bases unmatched to any gene: 6. Per germline, CDR1 PRHDT and CDR2 FYEKMQ (reference sequence). This CDR3 is 14 amino acids long. This chain's CDR3 is CASSSGLAGVEQYF. DNA of the CDR3: TGTGCCAGCAGCTCGGGGCTAGCGGGAGTCGAGCAGTACTTC. The whole variable domain, remainder taken from reference TRBV13 and TRBJ2-7, is AAGVIQSPRHLIKEKRETATLKCYPIPRHDTVYWYQQGPGQDPQFLISFYEKMQSDKGSIPDRFSAQQFSDYHSELNMSSLELGDSALYFCASSSGLAGVEQYFGPGTRLTVT.

CDR3 sequence (DNA): TGTGCCAGTAGTTGGCCCTTACTCCACGGGACAGGGCAAGAAAAACTGTTTTTT. Translation: CASSWPLLHGTGQEKLFF. The chain has TRBV19 and TRBJ1-4; TRBD1 matches 9 bases. CDR3 length equals 18 residues. Per the germline V gene, CDR1 is LNHDA and CDR2 is SQIVND (reference sequence). J was trimmed by 8 bases and V by 5 bases; bases with no gene match: 18. Variable domain in full (rest from reference TRBV19 and TRBJ1-4): DGGITQSPKYLFRKEGQNVTLSCEQNLNHDAMYWYRQDPGQGLRLIYYSQIVNDFQKGDIAEGYSVSREKKESFPLTVTSAQKNPTAFYLCASSWPLLHGTGQEKLFFGSGTQLSVL.

Here the CDR3 reads CASSQRGQGYSPQHF. The CDR3, as DNA: TGTGCCAGCAGTCAGCGTGGGCAGGGCTATTCGCCCCAGCATTTT. The chain has TRBV7-8 and TRBJ1-5; TRBD1 might be the D (5 bases). Germline V gene lookup returns CDR1 SGHVS and CDR2 FQNEAQ. Trimming removed 6 bases at V and 9 bases at J, with 21 bases between. The CDR3 is 15 amino acids.

The V and J genes are TRBV29-1 and TRBJ1-2; TRBD1 matches at 10 bases. Germline CDR1 and CDR2: SQVTM and ANQGSEA. V was pared by 4 bases and J by 0 bases, with 5 bases of the junction left unmatched. The CDR3 is 15 amino acids. The CDR3 bases are TGCAGCGTTGGGACAGGGGGGCAGGCTAACTATGGCTACACCTTC. This sequence encodes CSVGTGGQANYGYTF.

The chain employs TRBV6-6 and TRBJ1-5, with 9 bases aligning to TRBD1. Trimming at V came to 6 bases and at J to 7 bases, leaving 10 bases not matched to a gene. Germline lookup yields CDR1 MNHNY and CDR2 SVGAGI (reference sequence). The length of the CDR3 is 15 residues. The CDR3 is CASRSPGQGDQPQHF. The CDR3 DNA is TGTGCCAGCAGATCCCCGGGACAGGGAGACCAGCCCCAGCATTTT.

This clone was found once. This chain joins TRBV18 and TRBJ1-2; TRBD1 aligns across 11 bases. Germline V lookup: CDR1 KGHSH, CDR2 LQKENI. The CDR3 totals 15 residues. Unmatched junction bases numbered 11, after V lost 6 bases and J lost 8 bases. CDR3 bases: TGTGCCAGCTCTTCAACCGGGACAGGGGGACAAGGCTACACCTTC. This sequence encodes CASSSTGTGGQGYTF.

The chain recombines TRBV13 with TRBJ2-3, with 10 bases that match TRBD2. The CDR3 has 15 amino acids. Losses at the gene ends were 5 bases for V and 5 bases for J; bases not matched to a gene: 7. Looked up from germline, CDR1 is PRHDT and CDR2 is FYEKMQ (reference sequence). The CDR3 DNA is TGTGCCAGCAGCGTCTCTAGCGGGGGTTTAGATACGCAGTATTTT. Its translation: CASSVSSGGLDTQYF.

The table lists this clone with a few counts. This sequence joins TRBV5-1 and TRBJ1-4; TRBD1 matches at 9 bases. Per the germline V gene, CDR1 is SGHRS and CDR2 is YFSETQ. The CDR3 spans 15 residues. V was clipped by 2 bases and J by 7 bases; unmatched bases: 6. The CDR3: CASSFLGTGSEKLFF. In DNA form, the CDR3 reads TGCGCCAGCAGCTTTCTCGGGACAGGGAGTGAAAAACTGTTTTTT.

The rearrangement joins TRBV13 to TRBJ2-2; tentative D call: TRBD2 (5 bases). V shed 1 base and J shed 5 bases, with 5 bases lying between them. This CDR3 is 13 amino acids long. Germline CDR1 and CDR2: PRHDT and FYEKMQ (reference sequence). The CDR3 is CASSLVATGELFF. CDR3 DNA: TGTGCCAGCAGCTTAGTAGCGACCGGGGAGCTGTTTTTT.

The J gene is TRBJ2-3, the V gene TRBV6-5; D is unclear. V was trimmed by 6 bases and J by 3 bases, leaving 4 bases between them. CDR3 length equals 11 residues. Germline V gene lookup returns CDR1 MNHEY and CDR2 SVGAGI. The CDR3 region is CASRRTDTQYF. CDR3 DNA sequence: TGTGCCAGCAGGAGGACAGATACGCAGTATTTT.